Listed below are T cell receptor beta chains from one sample, sequenced in a study of blood T cell repertoires in COVID-19. This table comes from immunoSEQ multiplex PCR, and its TCRdb copy is limited to in-frame clones, with some not included. In the table there are approximately 170,000 clones, 70% to 90% of which are singletons. The specimen sequenced was peripheral blood. The receptors originated from a man aged 35 to 55 who had recovered from COVID-19. CDR3s include the opening cysteine and the closing phenylalanine or tryptophan. The order of the fields is J gene, clone size, CDR3 length, V gene, CDR3 protein. Size is stated for part of the rows, as once, few or many counts, or as a class when the clone is expanded.

j_call: TRBJ1-2; clone_size: -; cdr3_length: 16; v_call: TRBV28; cdr3_aa: CASSLIVGSLNYGYTF
j_call: TRBJ2-3; clone_size: -; cdr3_length: 15; v_call: TRBV18; cdr3_aa: CASSPAGGPGNTQYF
j_call: TRBJ2-7; clone_size: -; cdr3_length: 18; v_call: TRBV18; cdr3_aa: CASSQTSGRLSGSYEQYF
j_call: TRBJ1-2; clone_size: -; cdr3_length: 13; v_call: TRBV10-3; cdr3_aa: CAKRRDRQDGYTF
j_call: TRBJ1-1; clone_size: -; cdr3_length: 15; v_call: TRBV4-3; cdr3_aa: CASSPDRGSNTEAFF
j_call: TRBJ1-4; clone_size: -; cdr3_length: 14; v_call: TRBV7-2; cdr3_aa: CASSPQGRTKKLFF
j_call: TRBJ1-3; clone_size: -; cdr3_length: 16; v_call: TRBV6-2/TRBV6-3; cdr3_aa: CASSPGALIYGNTIYF
j_call: TRBJ2-1; clone_size: -; cdr3_length: 16; v_call: TRBV13; cdr3_aa: CASSFGGGPLYNEQFF
j_call: TRBJ2-1; clone_size: -; cdr3_length: 17; v_call: TRBV7-6; cdr3_aa: CASSTPVGGQEINEQFF
j_call: TRBJ1-6; clone_size: many; cdr3_length: 13; v_call: TRBV3-1/TRBV3-2; cdr3_aa: CASSQAVNSPLHF
j_call: TRBJ1-2; clone_size: -; cdr3_length: 13; v_call: TRBV7-6; cdr3_aa: CASSTGQGYGYTF
j_call: TRBJ1-2; clone_size: -; cdr3_length: 15; v_call: TRBV3-1/TRBV3-2; cdr3_aa: CASSPQGSPYYGYTF
j_call: TRBJ2-1; clone_size: -; cdr3_length: 14; v_call: TRBV2; cdr3_aa: CASSGGQGWYEQFF
j_call: TRBJ1-2; clone_size: -; cdr3_length: 13; v_call: TRBV7-2; cdr3_aa: CASSLGRGYGYTF
j_call: TRBJ1-4; clone_size: -; cdr3_length: 16; v_call: TRBV7-2; cdr3_aa: CASSLRQPATNEKLFF
j_call: TRBJ2-1; clone_size: -; cdr3_length: 16; v_call: TRBV28; cdr3_aa: CASTPPGLQTYNEQFF
j_call: TRBJ1-6; clone_size: -; cdr3_length: 14; v_call: TRBV5-4; cdr3_aa: CASSPSTWGSPLHF
j_call: TRBJ1-1; clone_size: -; cdr3_length: 14; v_call: TRBV4-2; cdr3_aa: CASNPLGGNTEAFF
j_call: TRBJ1-2; clone_size: -; cdr3_length: 15; v_call: TRBV2; cdr3_aa: CASRKTGLQNYGYTF
j_call: TRBJ2-1; clone_size: -; cdr3_length: 19; v_call: TRBV3-1/TRBV3-2; cdr3_aa: CASSQDALAGALRYNEQFF
j_call: TRBJ1-2; clone_size: -; cdr3_length: 13; v_call: TRBV29-1; cdr3_aa: CSVEPGGGYGYTF
j_call: TRBJ1-2; clone_size: -; cdr3_length: 13; v_call: TRBV10-3; cdr3_aa: CAISEGQRYGYTF
j_call: TRBJ2-5; clone_size: -; cdr3_length: 17; v_call: TRBV2; cdr3_aa: CASSAGRLAGGQETQYF
j_call: TRBJ1-1; clone_size: -; cdr3_length: 13; v_call: TRBV7-6; cdr3_aa: CASSPSEGTEAFF
j_call: TRBJ2-1; clone_size: -; cdr3_length: 15; v_call: TRBV4-3; cdr3_aa: CASSKTVGLYNEQFF
j_call: TRBJ2-1; clone_size: -; cdr3_length: 14; v_call: TRBV9; cdr3_aa: CASSPWTVYNEQFF
j_call: TRBJ2-1; clone_size: few; cdr3_length: 16; v_call: TRBV28; cdr3_aa: CASRKTSGSSYNEQFF
j_call: TRBJ2-7; clone_size: once; cdr3_length: 13; v_call: TRBV18; cdr3_aa: CASSPGRFYEQYF
j_call: TRBJ1-2; clone_size: -; cdr3_length: 13; v_call: TRBV15; cdr3_aa: CATSLRTGYGYTF
j_call: TRBJ2-7; clone_size: -; cdr3_length: 13; v_call: TRBV7-9; cdr3_aa: CASSPPLLYEQYF
j_call: TRBJ1-1; clone_size: few; cdr3_length: 15; v_call: TRBV29-1; cdr3_aa: CSVEPVDRGGTEAFF
j_call: TRBJ1-2; clone_size: -; cdr3_length: 13; v_call: TRBV2; cdr3_aa: CASSNRGRGGYTF
j_call: TRBJ2-2; clone_size: -; cdr3_length: 17; v_call: TRBV6-1; cdr3_aa: CASSEVPSGMNTGELFF
j_call: TRBJ2-5; clone_size: -; cdr3_length: 15; v_call: TRBV19; cdr3_aa: CASSIAPGGGKTQYF
j_call: TRBJ1-2; clone_size: -; cdr3_length: 11; v_call: TRBV6-6; cdr3_aa: CALGQHYGYTF
j_call: TRBJ1-6; clone_size: -; cdr3_length: 14; v_call: TRBV5-6; cdr3_aa: CASSFGTDNSPLHF
j_call: TRBJ2-3; clone_size: -; cdr3_length: 14; v_call: TRBV5-1; cdr3_aa: CASTKSGGTDTQYF
j_call: TRBJ2-4; clone_size: -; cdr3_length: 13; v_call: TRBV6-2/TRBV6-3; cdr3_aa: CASSTPGQGSRNF
j_call: TRBJ2-7; clone_size: -; cdr3_length: 14; v_call: TRBV28; cdr3_aa: CASRSPRGGYEQYF
j_call: TRBJ2-6; clone_size: -; cdr3_length: 16; v_call: TRBV27; cdr3_aa: CASSTPGGSGANVLTF
j_call: TRBJ2-1; clone_size: once; cdr3_length: 14; v_call: TRBV19; cdr3_aa: CASSISGTLDEQFF